This TCR beta chain was profiled in a study of cytomegalovirus exposure and HLA in healthy donors. Study observations and caveats: What a later analysis reportedly showed was that an Asian-associated ancestry cluster had fewer N-insertions than the 666-donor mean. Accurate prediction of HLA-A and HLA-B alleles (for most subjects) was reportedly achieved from TCR beta sequences.

The CDR3 sequence is 14 residues long. The germline CDR1 and CDR2 sequences are MNHEY and SVGAGI. With 7 bases clipped from V and 4 bases from J, the junction kept 9 bases outside the gene matches. For this clone: The antigen is not known.

PCR involved 60 Vbeta and 13 Jbeta primers. Profiled with immunoSEQ multiplex PCR; TCRdb holds only in-frame clones, not every one. The sample yields under 200,000 clones, around 69% seen once. The chain has TRBV6-5 and TRBJ2-7, with 8 bases identical to TRBD2. Input material: PBMCs. The receptor comes from a man aged 55 to 70 in good health and CMV-seronegative. The CDR3 coding sequence is TGTGCCAGCATCAAAACGGGGGGGGGTTACGAGCAGTACTTC. It translates to CASIKTGGGYEQYF.